The 3 T cell receptor beta chains in this list originate from one sample, sequenced in a study of cytomegalovirus exposure and HLA in healthy donors. PCR used 60 Vbeta primers and 13 Jbeta primers. TCRdb's copy holds only in-frame clones and misses some; the assay was immunoSEQ multiplex PCR. This sample contains some 130,000 clones. The sample consisted of PBMCs. The receptors were sampled from a woman in her thirties or forties in good health and CMV-seronegative.

The chain carries TRBV16 and TRBJ1-3; D call uncertain. Trimming removed 3 bases from V and 0 bases from J, with 6 bases in between. This CDR3 is built from 14 residues. Per germline, CDR1 KGHSY and CDR2 FQNENV. DNA for the CDR3: TGTGCCAGCAGCCAGAGTATCTCTGGAAACACCATATATTTT. Its translation: CASSQSISGNTIYF.

As for this clone: This specimen includes other DNA sequences encoding the same CDR3. The chain employs TRBV9 and TRBJ1-3, with TRBD1 matching over 7 bases. The CDR3 contains 14 residues. The trim removed 3 bases at V and 2 bases at J, leaving 2 bases unmatched. CDR1 is SGDLS, CDR2 YYNGEE, per germline. CDR3 nucleotide sequence: TGTGCCAGCAGCGCGCAGGGGGCTGGAAACACCATATATTTT. Translated: CASSAQGAGNTIYF. The variable domain in full, completed from reference TRBV9 and TRBJ1-3, reads DSGVTQTPKHLITATGQRVTLRCSPRSGDLSVYWYQQSLDQGLQFLIQYYNGEERAKGNILERFSAQQFPDLHSELNLSSLELGDSALYFCASSAQGAGNTIYFGEGSWLTVV.

The chain uses TRBV25-1 and TRBJ1-2, with 9 bases aligning to TRBD1. Germline trimming cut 5 bases from V and 7 bases from J; bases unmatched to any gene: 5. The CDR3 covers 13 residues. The germline gives CDR1 MGHDK, CDR2 SYGVNS. Here the CDR3 DNA reads TGTGCCAGCAGTTGGACAGGGGAGGGTGGCTACACCTTC. Translation: CASSWTGEGGYTF.